The T cell receptor beta chain under discussion was sequenced for a study of PD-L1 blockade in urothelial cancer. Across the study: Median T cell yield per blood sample was 110,000 to 150,000 cells.

Repertoires were generated with immunoSEQ multiplex PCR, while TCRdb's copy carries only in-frame clones and drops some. The data contain under 95,000 clones, more than 75% of them singletons. Stated time point: pretreatment peripheral blood. Enrolled patients showed locally advanced or metastatic urothelial carcinoma. Trimming at V came to 2 bases and at J to 9 bases, leaving 9 bases not matched to a gene. Germline V gene sequence: CDR1 ENHRY, CDR2 SYGVKD. This CDR3 contains 15 residues. This sequence originates from a man aged 55 to 70 with urothelial cancer. The chain joins TRBV10-3 to TRBJ1-2, with 10 bases fitting TRBD1. Sequencing was performed on PBMCs, taken around atezolizumab (anti-PD-L1) treatment. The CDR3 bases are TGTGCCATCAGTGAGCTTATGGACAGGGGGATAAGCTACACCTTC. This codes for CAISELMDRGISYTF.